The next 27 T cell receptor beta chains were all read from a single sample in a study of cytomegalovirus exposure and HLA in healthy donors (dated by TCRdb to 2017 to 2019). Libraries were built with the immunoSEQ multiplex PCR assay. The multiplex PCR relied on a mix of 60 forward primers for TCR Vbeta segments and 13 reverse primers for TCR Jbeta segments. The source is immuneACCESS, and TCRdb retained only in-frame sequences with V and J called. Part of the clones is not carried over; for the studies checked, unresolved V genes explain less than half of this, and the remainder is unexplained. The sample includes about 140,000 clones, with over 75% observed a single time. The ten largest clones represent roughly 1.9% of the sample. The sequencing sample was made of PBMCs. These receptors were obtained from a man aged 35 to 55 in good health and CMV-seronegative.

This clone was seen a handful of times. CDR3 in amino acids: CASSPRGLAGESSTDTQYF. The DNA for the CDR3 is TGTGCCAGCAGTCCGCGGGGACTAGCGGGGGAGTCTAGCACAGATACGCAGTATTTT. The V gene is TRBV27, the J gene TRBJ2-3, with 14 bases fitting TRBD2. Germline CDR1 MNHEY, CDR2 SMNVEV (reference sequence). J was trimmed by 0 bases and V by 5 bases; bases with no gene match: 10. The CDR3 contains 19 residues.

This chain links TRBV29-1 with TRBJ2-7; perhaps TRBD2 as D (5 bases). Germline loops: CDR1 SQVTM, CDR2 ANQGSEA. Deletions cut 2 bases from V and 2 bases from J, with 10 bases between. The CDR3 contains 13 residues. CDR3 sequence: CSVEYTGTYEQYF. The CDR3 DNA follows: TGCAGCGTTGAATATACGGGGACCTACGAGCAGTACTTC.

This chain links TRBV7-2 with TRBJ2-3; 7 bases fit TRBD2. Germline V lookup: CDR1 SGHTA, CDR2 FQGNSA. This CDR3 has 16 residues. Trimming removed 1 base from V and 0 bases from J; junction bases left unmatched: 4. CDR3 in amino acids: CASSLVWGGSTDTQYF. The CDR3 coding sequence is TGTGCCAGCAGCTTAGTCTGGGGGGGGAGCACAGATACGCAGTATTTT.

The V gene is TRBV27, the J gene TRBJ1-4; 8 nucleotides align to TRBD1. There are 14 residues in the CDR3. The junction had 2 bases not matched to a gene; V was cut back by 3 bases and J by 5 bases. Per germline, CDR1 MNHEY and CDR2 SMNVEV (reference sequence). Written as DNA, the CDR3 is TGTGCCAGCAGTTTGGGACAGGAAAATGAAAAACTGTTTTTT. Amino acids: CASSLGQENEKLFF.

The J gene is TRBJ1-2, the V gene TRBV25-1; maybe TRBD1 (6 bases). The CDR3 runs to 14 residues. V gave up 1 base and J gave up 6 bases, with 12 bases separating them. Germline V gene lookup returns CDR1 MGHDK and CDR2 SYGVNS. The CDR3 DNA reads TGTGCCAGCAGTGAATGGGCAGGGGTCCATGGCTACACCTTC. Protein product: CASSEWAGVHGYTF.

The chain links TRBV7-2 to TRBJ2-3; perhaps TRBD1 as D (6 bases). Germline assignment: CDR1 SGHTA and CDR2 FQGNSA. V was trimmed by 7 bases and J by 0 bases, leaving 14 bases between them. This CDR3 comprises 15 residues. The CDR3 protein is CASTSMGQSTDTQYF. In DNA, the CDR3 is TGTGCCAGCACCTCAATGGGACAAAGCACAGATACGCAGTATTTT.

The genes are TRBV18 and TRBJ2-7; possible D gene TRBD2, 6 bases. CDR1 and CDR2 (germline): KGHSH, LQKENI. CDR3 length: 13 amino acids. V shed 3 bases and J shed 5 bases, with 11 bases lying between them. The CDR3 loop reads CASSPPSEDEQYF. CDR3 in DNA: TGTGCCAGCTCACCTCCTAGCGAAGACGAGCAGTACTTC.

The genes are TRBV27 and TRBJ2-3, with 12 nucleotides matching TRBD2. From germline, CDR1 is MNHEY and CDR2 SMNVEV (reference sequence). The CDR3 is 18 residues long. V lost 5 bases to trimming and J lost 2 bases; unmatched junction nucleotides: 11. The CDR3 region has the DNA TGTGCCAGCAGTCCGTCTAGCGGGGGGGCCATAATCACAGATACGCAGTATTTT. Translation gives CASSPSSGGAIITDTQYF.

This rearrangement joins TRBV27 to TRBJ2-5, with 9 bases identical to TRBD2. Per the germline V gene, CDR1 is MNHEY and CDR2 is SMNVEV (reference sequence). V lost 0 bases to trimming and J lost 5 bases; unmatched junction nucleotides: 4. The CDR3 loop spans 15 amino acids. The CDR3 coding sequence is TGTGCCAGCAGTTTATCTAGCGGGAGAGCGGAGACCCAGTACTTC. Protein: CASSLSSGRAETQYF.

The rearrangement joins TRBV11-2 to TRBJ2-7; 9 bases map to TRBD1. CDR1 and CDR2 (germline): SGHAT, FQNNGV. This CDR3 has 15 residues. V trimming: 1 base; J trimming: 2 bases; junction bases outside the gene matches: 3. CDR3 amino acids: CASSLGRQGAYEQYF. Written as DNA, the CDR3 is TGTGCCAGCAGCTTAGGTAGACAGGGGGCCTACGAGCAGTACTTC.

The chain couples TRBV4-2 to TRBJ1-2, with D maybe TRBD1 (6 bases). Germline values: CDR1 LGHNA, CDR2 YNFKEQ. V lost 1 base to trimming and J lost 2 bases, with 14 bases between them. CDR3 length: 16 residues. As DNA, the CDR3 is TGTGCCAGCAGCCAAGTGTCAGGGGCGGAAAACTATGGCTACACCTTC. This translates into CASSQVSGAENYGYTF.

This clone was seen just once. The J gene is TRBJ2-3, the V gene TRBV4-1; D possibly corresponds to TRBD2 (6 bases). Germline CDR1 reads MGHRA; CDR2 reads YSYEKL. V was shortened by 2 bases and J by 5 bases, with 17 bases between the two germline ends. CDR3 length equals 16 residues. In DNA form, the CDR3 reads TGCGCCAGCAGCCAATTATCTAGCGTTGGGAGAGATACGCAGTATTTT. Translation: CASSQLSSVGRDTQYF.

The V call is TRBV28, the J call TRBJ2-7, with 7 bases identical to TRBD2. The J segment lost 3 bases and the V segment lost 7 bases, leaving 3 bases of the junction unmatched. Germline V gene lookup returns CDR1 MDHEN and CDR2 SYDVKM. The CDR3 spans 12 residues. The CDR3, as DNA: TGTGCCAGCACGAGCGGGATCTACGAGCAGTACTTC. This translates into CASTSGIYEQYF. Full variable domain (rest looked up from reference TRBV28 and TRBJ2-7): DVKVTQSSRYLVKRTGEKVFLECVQDMDHENMFWYRQDPGLGLRLIYFSYDVKMKEKGDIPEGYSVSREKKERFSLILESASTNQTSMYLCASTSGIYEQYFGPGTRLTVT.

This rearrangement joins TRBV4-3 to TRBJ2-3, with D possibly TRBD1 on 6 matching bases. The CDR3 has 16 amino acids. Looked up from germline, CDR1 is LGHNA and CDR2 is YSLEER. V lost 0 bases and J lost 5, with 15 bases in between. CDR3 loop: CASSQERGTGLDTQYF. The CDR3 DNA reads as TGCGCCAGCAGCCAAGAGAGGGGAACAGGGTTAGATACGCAGTATTTT.

The chain has TRBV5-1 and TRBJ2-4; 7 bases agree with TRBD1. Germline CDR1 SGHRS, CDR2 YFSETQ. Trimming removed 7 bases from V and 5 bases from J; junction bases left unmatched: 9. This CDR3 has 14 residues. The CDR3 sequence is CASGSGTAENIQYF. The CDR3 DNA sequence: TGCGCCAGCGGATCCGGGACAGCAGAAAACATTCAGTACTTC.

The chain carries TRBV4-1 and TRBJ2-2, with D maybe TRBD1 (5 bases). The ends were cut back, 1 base at V and 3 bases at J, with 9 bases in the middle. The V gene's germline CDR1 is MGHRA and CDR2 YSYEKL. The CDR3 spans 15 residues. This CDR3 is CASSQGPGHTGELFF. DNA for the CDR3: TGCGCCAGCAGCCAAGGGCCAGGGCACACCGGGGAGCTGTTTTTT.

The rearrangement uses TRBV7-9 and TRBJ2-3; 8 nucleotides agree with TRBD1. Germline V gene sequence: CDR1 SEHNR, CDR2 FQNEAQ (reference sequence). This CDR3 is 17 amino acids long. Trimming removed 5 bases from V and 4 bases from J; junction bases left unmatched: 14. The CDR3 DNA is TGTGCCAGCAGCCACCGACAGGGGATTAGGTCGGCAGATACGCAGTATTTT. Translation: CASSHRQGIRSADTQYF.

The DNA of the CDR3 is TGTGCCAGCAGCTTCCGGGACAGCTCCTACGAGCAGTACTTC. Translated, it gives CASSFRDSSYEQYF. The chain recombines TRBV7-8 with TRBJ2-7, with 7 bases fitting TRBD1. Trimming at V came to 3 bases and at J to 0 bases, leaving 2 bases not matched to a gene. The CDR3 spans 14 residues. Germline V gives CDR1 SGHVS, CDR2 FQNEAQ.

The chain employs TRBV9 and TRBJ2-3; 11 positions match TRBD2. The germline CDR1 and CDR2 sequences are SGDLS and YYNGEE. Trimming took 4 bases from V and 3 from J; bases not matched to a gene: 4. CDR3 length: 15 residues. CDR3 residues: CASSSTSGATDTQYF. CDR3 bases: TGTGCCAGCAGCTCGACTAGCGGGGCAACAGATACGCAGTATTTT.

The rearrangement uses TRBV14 and TRBJ2-7; a possible D gene is TRBD2 (5 bases). Trimming took off 4 bases at V and 7 bases at J, with 14 bases between the two ends. Germline V CDR1 and CDR2: SGHDN, FVKESK. This CDR3 is built from 13 residues. CDR3 amino acids: CASSPRTGGEQYF. CDR3 sequence (DNA): TGTGCCAGCAGCCCGAGGACGGGCGGGGAGCAGTACTTC.

This chain links TRBV10-3 with TRBJ2-2; 8 bases agree with TRBD2. This CDR3 comprises 16 residues. CDR1 ENHRY and CDR2 SYGVKD come from the germline V gene. V shed 6 bases and J 3 bases; nucleotides not matched to a gene: 9. The CDR3 region is CAIRTSGSGDTGELFF. The CDR3 nucleotides read TGTGCCATCAGGACCAGCGGGAGCGGTGACACCGGGGAGCTGTTTTTT.

The genes are TRBV2 and TRBJ1-4; a possible D gene is TRBD1 (5 bases). The CDR3 covers 17 residues. Trimming left V 7 bases short and J 0 bases short, with 18 bases between. Germline V gene data show CDR1 as SNHLY and CDR2 as FYNNEI. The CDR3 region has the DNA TGTGCCAGCACCAGGAGGGGCAGGCCCACAACTAATGAAAAACTGTTTTTT. Translated, it gives CASTRRGRPTTNEKLFF.

The chain employs TRBV6-4 and TRBJ2-1; 10 nucleotides align to TRBD2. Per the germline V gene, CDR1 is MRHNA and CDR2 is SNTAGT. The CDR3 totals 16 residues. V dropped 0 bases and J dropped 9; count of bases not matched to a gene: 8. The CDR3 sequence: CASSDSSLAGVGEQFF. The DNA for the CDR3 is TGTGCCAGCAGTGACTCGAGCCTAGCGGGGGTAGGTGAGCAGTTCTTC.

The genes are TRBV5-6 and TRBJ2-1; D not certain. This CDR3 is built from 12 residues. Deletions cut 2 bases from V and 4 bases from J, with 4 bases between. Germline CDR1 reads SGHDT; CDR2 reads YYEEEE. The DNA for the CDR3 is TGTGCCAGCAGCTTAGCATACAATGAGCAGTTCTTC. The encoded protein is CASSLAYNEQFF.

This clone has just one count. The rearrangement joins TRBV5-1 to TRBJ2-4; TRBD1 aligns across 9 bases. Germline assignment: CDR1 SGHRS and CDR2 YFSETQ. The CDR3 totals 16 residues. The ends lost 4 bases at V and 1 base at J; junction bases unmatched: 6. The CDR3 is CASSLEQGAAKNIQYF. CDR3 nucleotide sequence: TGCGCCAGCAGCCTTGAACAGGGGGCGGCCAAAAACATTCAGTACTTC.

The chain recombines TRBV13 with TRBJ2-5; a weak D match, TRBD1 (5 bases). Germline assignment: CDR1 PRHDT and CDR2 FYEKMQ (reference sequence). The CDR3 runs to 16 residues. Trimming took off 0 bases at V and 5 bases at J, with 16 bases between the two ends. The CDR3 nucleotides read TGTGCCAGCAGCTTAGGCTCGACGGCGGCAGGGGAGACCCAGTACTTC. This encodes CASSLGSTAAGETQYF.

V usage is TRBV13 and J usage is TRBJ2-7; TRBD2 aligns across 10 bases. This CDR3 has 16 residues. Germline trimming cut 2 bases from V and 3 bases from J; bases unmatched to any gene: 7. Germline CDR1 PRHDT, CDR2 FYEKMQ (reference sequence). The CDR3 here is CASSLLGLAGDYEQYF. The DNA of the CDR3 is TGTGCCAGCAGCTTACTGGGGCTAGCGGGGGACTACGAGCAGTACTTC.